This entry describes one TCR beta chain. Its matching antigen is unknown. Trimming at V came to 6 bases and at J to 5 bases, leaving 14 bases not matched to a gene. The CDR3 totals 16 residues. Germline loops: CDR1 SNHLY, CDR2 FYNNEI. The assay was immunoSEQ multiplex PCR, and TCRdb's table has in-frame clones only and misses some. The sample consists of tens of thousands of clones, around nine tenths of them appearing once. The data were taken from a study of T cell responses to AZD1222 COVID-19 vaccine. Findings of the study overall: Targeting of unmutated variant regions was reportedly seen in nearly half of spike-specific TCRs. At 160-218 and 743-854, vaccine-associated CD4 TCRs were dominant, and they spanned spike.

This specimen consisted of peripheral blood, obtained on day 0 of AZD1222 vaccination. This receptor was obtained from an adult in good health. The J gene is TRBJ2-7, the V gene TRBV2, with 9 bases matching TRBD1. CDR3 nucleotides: TGTGCCAGCAGGGAGACAGTCAACAGGGGGCTCGACGAGCAGTACTTC. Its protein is CASRETVNRGLDEQYF.